Listed below are T cell receptor beta chains from one sample, sequenced in a study of technical replicates of blood from a handful of donors. Clones were read by immunoSEQ multiplex PCR, and TCRdb kept only the in-frame ones, dropping some. The table shows tens of thousands of clones, with more than 75% occurring only once. The sequenced material came from PBMCs. Every receptor here comes from a human donor in good health. Some clones in this sample may be carry-over from other donors' samples. The CDR3 runs from the conserved cysteine through the conserved F or W. The order of the fields is clone size, D gene, V gene, J gene, CDR3 DNA, CDR3 protein. A D gene is named only where the DNA matches it firmly. Some rows mark clone size as missing; the rest say once, few, many or name a class of expanded clone.

clone size: few
D gene: .
V gene: TRBV7-6
J gene: TRBJ2-5
CDR3 DNA: TGTGCCAGCAGCTCAACTAATTCGGAGACCCAGTACTTC
CDR3 protein: CASSSTNSETQYF

clone size: .
D gene: .
V gene: TRBV9
J gene: TRBJ1-1
CDR3 DNA: TGTGCCAGCAGCCGTGAGGACACTGAAGCTTTCTTT
CDR3 protein: CASSREDTEAFF

clone size: .
D gene: TRBD2
V gene: TRBV27
J gene: TRBJ2-1
CDR3 DNA: TGTGCCAGCAGTTTATTCGCGGGAGGGCTTGAGCAGTTCTTC
CDR3 protein: CASSLFAGGLEQFF

clone size: once
D gene: .
V gene: TRBV27
J gene: TRBJ1-2
CDR3 DNA: TGTGCCAGCAGCCAGACTAACTATGGCTACACCTTC
CDR3 protein: CASSQTNYGYTF

clone size: .
D gene: TRBD1
V gene: TRBV7-9
J gene: TRBJ2-7
CDR3 DNA: TGTGCCAGCAGCCTCGGACAGGGGGCGGGTGAGCAGTACTTC
CDR3 protein: CASSLGQGAGEQYF

clone size: .
D gene: TRBD1
V gene: TRBV14
J gene: TRBJ2-7
CDR3 DNA: TGTGCCAGCAGCCAAGCGGACAGGGCCTACGAGCAGTACTTC
CDR3 protein: CASSQADRAYEQYF

clone size: once
D gene: .
V gene: TRBV10-3
J gene: TRBJ2-7
CDR3 DNA: TGTGCCACCTTCCCCTCCGCGGGGAGAGGGATCGAGCAGTACTTC
CDR3 protein: CATFPSAGRGIEQYF

clone size: once
D gene: .
V gene: TRBV5-1
J gene: TRBJ2-7
CDR3 DNA: TGCGCCAGCAGCTTGGGGGGAGGCAGCCCCTACGAGCAGTACTTC
CDR3 protein: CASSLGGGSPYEQYF

clone size: .
D gene: TRBD1
V gene: TRBV12-5
J gene: TRBJ2-5
CDR3 DNA: TGTGCTAGTGGTTTGCTACGGGACAGGGGGACCCAAGAGACCCAGTACTTC
CDR3 protein: CASGLLRDRGTQETQYF

clone size: .
D gene: .
V gene: TRBV7-9
J gene: TRBJ1-1
CDR3 DNA: TGTGCCAGCAGCTTTCAGGAGAACACTGAAGCTTTCTTT
CDR3 protein: CASSFQENTEAFF

clone size: .
D gene: .
V gene: TRBV6-6
J gene: TRBJ2-7
CDR3 DNA: TGTGCCAGCAGTTACTCCGGGGTCAGGGGGGAATACGAGCAGTACTTC
CDR3 protein: CASSYSGVRGEYEQYF

clone size: .
D gene: TRBD1
V gene: TRBV18
J gene: TRBJ2-2
CDR3 DNA: TGTGCCAGCTCGCTCATACAGGGGGGCACCGGGGAGCTGTTTTTT
CDR3 protein: CASSLIQGGTGELFF

clone size: .
D gene: .
V gene: TRBV4-3
J gene: TRBJ1-1
CDR3 DNA: TGCGCCAGCAGCTTGGGAGGGGGATACACTGAAGCTTTCTTT
CDR3 protein: CASSLGGGYTEAFF

clone size: .
D gene: TRBD1
V gene: TRBV6-5
J gene: TRBJ1-5
CDR3 DNA: TGTGCCAGCAGTTTGGACAGGACTCAGCCCCAGCATTTT
CDR3 protein: CASSLDRTQPQHF

clone size: .
D gene: TRBD1
V gene: TRBV18
J gene: TRBJ1-2
CDR3 DNA: TGTGCCAGCTCACCAGACAGGGGATCTGGCTACACCTTC
CDR3 protein: CASSPDRGSGYTF

clone size: .
D gene: .
V gene: TRBV12-5
J gene: TRBJ2-3
CDR3 DNA: TGTGCTAGTGGGGCGGGTATGGATACGCAGTATTTT
CDR3 protein: CASGAGMDTQYF

clone size: .
D gene: TRBD1
V gene: TRBV6-5
J gene: TRBJ2-1
CDR3 DNA: TGTGCCAGCAGTTATACAACAGGGGGCTCTCGGGATGAGCAGTTCTTC
CDR3 protein: CASSYTTGGSRDEQFF

clone size: .
D gene: .
V gene: TRBV7-9
J gene: TRBJ2-3
CDR3 DNA: TGTGCCAGCAGCTTAATCCAGGTTACAGATACGCAGTATTTT
CDR3 protein: CASSLIQVTDTQYF

clone size: .
D gene: .
V gene: TRBV4-2
J gene: TRBJ2-4
CDR3 DNA: TGTGCCAGCAGCCAAGAAGCTATGGGGGGTCGGGATGGTGCCAAAAACATTCAGTACTTC
CDR3 protein: CASSQEAMGGRDGAKNIQYF

clone size: .
D gene: .
V gene: TRBV4-1
J gene: TRBJ2-1
CDR3 DNA: TGCGCCAGCAGCCCCCCCGGGGATGAGCAGTTCTTC
CDR3 protein: CASSPPGDEQFF

clone size: .
D gene: TRBD2
V gene: TRBV11-1
J gene: TRBJ2-1
CDR3 DNA: TGTGCCAGCAGCCTGGCGGGAGGGCCATTGGAGCAGTTCTTC
CDR3 protein: CASSLAGGPLEQFF

clone size: .
D gene: TRBD1
V gene: TRBV4-3
J gene: TRBJ1-4
CDR3 DNA: TGCGCCAGCAGCCAGGACAGGGTTGGGGGACTGTTTTTT
CDR3 protein: CASSQDRVGGLFF

clone size: .
D gene: TRBD1
V gene: TRBV5-1
J gene: TRBJ2-3
CDR3 DNA: TGCGCCAGCAGCAAGGGACAGGTTGAAGATACGCAGTATTTT
CDR3 protein: CASSKGQVEDTQYF

clone size: .
D gene: TRBD2
V gene: TRBV7-9
J gene: TRBJ2-3
CDR3 DNA: TGTGCCAGCAGCCCAAGAGGTAGCGGGCAAAGCACAGATACGCAGTATTTT
CDR3 protein: CASSPRGSGQSTDTQYF

clone size: .
D gene: TRBD2
V gene: TRBV18
J gene: TRBJ2-2
CDR3 DNA: TGTGCCAGCTCACGCATAGCGGGGGGAAACACCGGGGAGCTGTTTTTT
CDR3 protein: CASSRIAGGNTGELFF

clone size: .
D gene: TRBD1
V gene: TRBV7-9
J gene: TRBJ1-2
CDR3 DNA: TGTGCCAGCAGCTCCGGGACAGAGTTTTATGGCTACACCTTC
CDR3 protein: CASSSGTEFYGYTF

clone size: .
D gene: .
V gene: TRBV7-9
J gene: TRBJ2-7
CDR3 DNA: TGTGCCAGCAGCCTGAGCGGGACAGGCTACGAGCAGTACTTC
CDR3 protein: CASSLSGTGYEQYF

clone size: .
D gene: .
V gene: TRBV6-1
J gene: TRBJ2-5
CDR3 DNA: TGTGCCAGCATCGCAGGGGGGTACCAAGAGACCCAGTACTTC
CDR3 protein: CASIAGGYQETQYF

clone size: .
D gene: .
V gene: TRBV20-1
J gene: TRBJ1-2
CDR3 DNA: TGCAGTGCTAGGGCCTCGGGCTACACCTTC
CDR3 protein: CSARASGYTF

clone size: .
D gene: TRBD2
V gene: TRBV13
J gene: TRBJ2-7
CDR3 DNA: TGTGCCAGCAGCCATAGCGGGAGGGCTTACGAGCAGTACTTC
CDR3 protein: CASSHSGRAYEQYF

clone size: .
D gene: TRBD2
V gene: TRBV9
J gene: TRBJ2-1
CDR3 DNA: TGTGCCAGCAGCTCGATCGGGGCTAGCGGGAGGAATGAGCAGTTCTTC
CDR3 protein: CASSSIGASGRNEQFF

clone size: .
D gene: .
V gene: TRBV6-5
J gene: TRBJ1-4
CDR3 DNA: TGTGCCAGCAGTAACCGGGAAAAACTGTTTTTT
CDR3 protein: CASSNREKLFF

clone size: once
D gene: .
V gene: TRBV6-1
J gene: TRBJ1-3
CDR3 DNA: TGTGCCAGCATTTTCCAGGGTACCTCCATATATTTT
CDR3 protein: CASIFQGTSIYF

clone size: .
D gene: .
V gene: TRBV6-4
J gene: TRBJ2-3
CDR3 DNA: TGTGCCAGCAGCCCCGAGGTAGTTTTTTCAGATACGCAGTATTTT
CDR3 protein: CASSPEVVFSDTQYF

clone size: .
D gene: .
V gene: TRBV5-5
J gene: TRBJ2-3
CDR3 DNA: TGTGCCAGCAGCTTCCAGGGGAATGGTTTAGGTACGCAGTATTTT
CDR3 protein: CASSFQGNGLGTQYF

clone size: .
D gene: TRBD1
V gene: TRBV9
J gene: TRBJ2-1
CDR3 DNA: TGTGCCAGCAGCGTAGCTGGGACAGGGGGTAATGAGCAGTTCTTC
CDR3 protein: CASSVAGTGGNEQFF

clone size: .
D gene: TRBD2
V gene: TRBV10-3
J gene: TRBJ2-7
CDR3 DNA: TGTGCCATCAGTCTAGGAACGCGGACTAGCGGCGCCTACGAGCAGTACTTC
CDR3 protein: CAISLGTRTSGAYEQYF

clone size: .
D gene: TRBD1
V gene: TRBV2
J gene: TRBJ1-1
CDR3 DNA: TGTGCCAGCAGTGCAAGACAGGGTGGCACTGAAGCTTTCTTT
CDR3 protein: CASSARQGGTEAFF